This T cell receptor (beta chain) is drawn from a study of a mutant IDH1 vaccine in newly diagnosed glioma. For the study at large: Earlier treatment was radiotherapy, temozolomide, or both, with most getting both. Study-level results: Across multiple MHC alleles, over 90% of patients had vaccine-induced responses. There seemed to be no relation between pseudoprogression and changes in top peripheral T cell clonotypes.

Described time point: baseline, week 1 (first vaccination visit). Regarding treatment: pre-vaccination baseline after standard-of-care therapy. The donor cohort comprised cases of new WHO grade 3 or 4 IDH1-mutant, ATRX-lost astrocytoma. This table comes from immunoSEQ multiplex PCR, and its TCRdb copy is limited to in-frame clones, with some not included. The sample carries around 92,000 clones, approximately 90% recorded once. The CDR3 has 14 residues. The V gene's germline CDR1 is KGHSH and CDR2 LQKENI. Trimming took off 3 bases at V and 4 bases at J, with 10 bases between the two ends. In regard to this clone: The antigen remains unidentified.

The J gene is TRBJ1-5, the V gene TRBV18; D is perhaps TRBD1 (5 bases). Sequencing was performed on PBMCs, taken from a glioma patient treated with radiotherapy, temozolomide or both. This receptor was taken from a woman aged 45-65 years with glioma. The CDR3: CASSPQGGNQPQHF. As DNA, the CDR3 is TGTGCCAGCTCACCTCAGGGTGGTAATCAGCCCCAGCATTTT.